Reported below is one T cell receptor (beta chain). Its antigen is unknown. The CDR3 extends over 14 amino acids. CDR1 is MNHEY and CDR2 is SVGAGI in the germline V gene. V dropped 0 bases and J dropped 6 bases, with 8 bases sitting between them. Data came from immunoSEQ multiplex PCR; TCRdb stores just in-frame clones and leaves some out. The data hold fewer than 850,000 clones, with approximately 96% observed a single time. The data stem from a study of shared clonotypes between healthy human individuals. Study as a whole: Donor composition was two women and a few men, aged 18 to 49. Per-donor plates numbered three CD4 naive, three CD4 memory, two CD8 naive and one CD8 memory. Study results and limitations: Clonotypes that were shared across a handful of donors made up around 5% of naive CD4 clonotypes.

Cells designated naive CD8 were CD45RO-negative and were positively selected for CCR7, with terminally differentiated effector memory CD45RA+ cells excluded. The J gene is TRBJ2-2, the V gene TRBV6-5, with a possible D match to TRBD2 (6 bases). Sequenced sample: naive CD8+ T cells sorted from blood. This TCR derives from a man aged 25 to 40 in good health. The CDR3 sequence: CASSYSWGAGELFF. DNA of the CDR3: TGTGCCAGCAGTTACTCTTGGGGGGCCGGGGAGCTGTTTTTT.